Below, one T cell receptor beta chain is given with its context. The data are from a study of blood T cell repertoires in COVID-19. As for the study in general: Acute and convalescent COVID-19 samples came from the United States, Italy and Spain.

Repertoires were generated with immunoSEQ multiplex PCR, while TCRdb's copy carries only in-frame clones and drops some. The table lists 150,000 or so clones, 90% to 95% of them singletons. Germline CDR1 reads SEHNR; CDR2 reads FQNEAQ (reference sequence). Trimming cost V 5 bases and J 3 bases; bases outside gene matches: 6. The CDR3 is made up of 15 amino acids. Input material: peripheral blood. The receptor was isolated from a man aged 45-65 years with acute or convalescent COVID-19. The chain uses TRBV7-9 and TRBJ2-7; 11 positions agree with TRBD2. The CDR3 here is CASSRSGLADYEQYF. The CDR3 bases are TGTGCCAGCAGCCGCTCGGGACTAGCGGACTACGAGCAGTACTTC.